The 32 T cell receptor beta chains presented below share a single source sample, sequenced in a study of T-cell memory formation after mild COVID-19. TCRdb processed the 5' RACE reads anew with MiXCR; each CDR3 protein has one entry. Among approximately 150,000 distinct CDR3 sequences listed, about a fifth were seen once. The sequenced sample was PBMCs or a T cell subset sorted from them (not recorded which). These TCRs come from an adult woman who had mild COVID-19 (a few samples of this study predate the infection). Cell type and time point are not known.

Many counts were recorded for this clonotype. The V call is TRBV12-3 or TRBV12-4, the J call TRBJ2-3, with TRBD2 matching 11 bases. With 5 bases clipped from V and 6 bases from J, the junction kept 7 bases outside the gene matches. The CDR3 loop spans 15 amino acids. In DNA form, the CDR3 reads TGTGCCAGCAGTCCCACTAGCGGGAGCGTTGATACGCAGTATTTT. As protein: CASSPTSGSVDTQYF.

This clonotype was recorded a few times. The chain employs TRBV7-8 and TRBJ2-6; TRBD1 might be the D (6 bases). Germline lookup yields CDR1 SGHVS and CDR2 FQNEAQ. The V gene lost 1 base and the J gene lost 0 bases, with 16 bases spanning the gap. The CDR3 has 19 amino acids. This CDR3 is CASSLVPRQAHSGANVLTF. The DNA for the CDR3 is TGTGCCAGCAGCTTAGTCCCCAGACAGGCCCACTCTGGGGCCAACGTCCTGACTTTC.

CDR3 loop: CASSLDLGGRSYEQYF. CDR3 nucleotides: TGCGCCAGCAGCTTGGATTTAGGGGGGAGATCCTACGAGCAGTACTTC. The chain is built from TRBV5-1 and TRBJ2-7; either TRBD1 or TRBD2 may fit D (6 bases each). Trimming cost V 0 bases and J 1 base, with 14 bases left between them. Germline V CDR1 and CDR2: SGHRS, YFSETQ. The CDR3 has 16 amino acids.

CDR3 region: CATSERTPANTGELFF. Here the CDR3 DNA reads TGTGCCACCAGTGAAAGGACACCCGCGAACACCGGGGAGCTGTTTTTT. The genes are TRBV24-1 and TRBJ2-2; the D gene is possibly TRBD1 (5 bases). V was clipped by 4 bases and J by 0 bases, with 11 bases between them. Germline V lookup: CDR1 KGHDR, CDR2 SFDVKD. This CDR3 spans 16 amino acids.

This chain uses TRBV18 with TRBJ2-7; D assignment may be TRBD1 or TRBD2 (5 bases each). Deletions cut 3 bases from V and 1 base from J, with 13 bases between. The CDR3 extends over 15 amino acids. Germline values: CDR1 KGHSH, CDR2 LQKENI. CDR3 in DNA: TGTGCCAGCTCACCCGCGGCAGGGACGTCCTACGAGCAGTACTTC. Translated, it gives CASSPAAGTSYEQYF.

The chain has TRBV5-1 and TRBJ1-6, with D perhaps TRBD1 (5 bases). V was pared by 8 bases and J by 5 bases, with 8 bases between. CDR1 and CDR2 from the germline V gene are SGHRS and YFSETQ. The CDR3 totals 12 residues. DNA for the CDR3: TGCGCCAGTACCAGGGATAATTCACCCCTCCACTTT. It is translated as CASTRDNSPLHF.

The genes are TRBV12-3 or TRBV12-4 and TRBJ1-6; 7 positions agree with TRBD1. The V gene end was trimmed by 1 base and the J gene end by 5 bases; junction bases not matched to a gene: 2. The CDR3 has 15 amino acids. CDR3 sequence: CASSLEGAHNSPLHF. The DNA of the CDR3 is TGTGCCAGCAGTTTAGAGGGGGCGCATAATTCACCCCTCCACTTT.

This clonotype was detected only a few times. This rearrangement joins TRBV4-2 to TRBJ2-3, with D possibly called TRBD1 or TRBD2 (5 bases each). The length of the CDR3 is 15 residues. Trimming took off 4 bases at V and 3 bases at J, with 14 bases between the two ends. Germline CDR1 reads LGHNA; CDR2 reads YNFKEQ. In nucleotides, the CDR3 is TGTGCCAGCAGCCCCCGGGACCCCGGGACAGATACGCAGTATTTT. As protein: CASSPRDPGTDTQYF.

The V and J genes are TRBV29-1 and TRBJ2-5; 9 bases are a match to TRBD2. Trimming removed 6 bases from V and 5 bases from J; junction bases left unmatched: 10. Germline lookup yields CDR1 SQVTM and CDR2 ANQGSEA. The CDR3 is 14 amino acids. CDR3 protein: CSVGRGLARETQYF. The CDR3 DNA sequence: TGCAGCGTAGGAAGAGGACTAGCGCGGGAGACCCAGTACTTC.

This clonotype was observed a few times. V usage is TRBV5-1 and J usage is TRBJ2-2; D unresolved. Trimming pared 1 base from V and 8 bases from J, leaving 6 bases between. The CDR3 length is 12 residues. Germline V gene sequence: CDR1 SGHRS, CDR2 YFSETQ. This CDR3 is CASSLSRGELFF. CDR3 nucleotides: TGCGCCAGCAGCTTGTCCCGGGGGGAGCTGTTTTTT. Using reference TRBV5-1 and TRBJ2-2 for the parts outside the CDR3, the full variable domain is KAGVTQTPRYLIKTRGQQVTLSCSPISGHRSVSWYQQTPGQGLQFLFEYFSETQRNKGNFPGRFSGRQFSNSRSEMNVSTLELGDSALYLCASSLSRGELFFGEGSRLTVL.

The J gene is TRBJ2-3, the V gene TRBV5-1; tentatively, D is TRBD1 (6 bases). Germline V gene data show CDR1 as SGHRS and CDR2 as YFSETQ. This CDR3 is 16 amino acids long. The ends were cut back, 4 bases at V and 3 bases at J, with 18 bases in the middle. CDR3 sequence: CASSRIGGAGTDTQYF. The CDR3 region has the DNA TGCGCCAGCAGCCGGATTGGGGGCGCCGGTACAGATACGCAGTATTTT.

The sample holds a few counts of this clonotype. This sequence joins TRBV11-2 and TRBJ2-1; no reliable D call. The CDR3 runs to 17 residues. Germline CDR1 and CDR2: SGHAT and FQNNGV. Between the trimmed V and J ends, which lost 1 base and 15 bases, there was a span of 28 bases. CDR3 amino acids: CASSLGEPVGVGLFLFF. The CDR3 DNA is TGTGCCAGCAGCTTAGGAGAGCCGGTGGGTGTTGGTCTCTTTTTGTTCTTC.

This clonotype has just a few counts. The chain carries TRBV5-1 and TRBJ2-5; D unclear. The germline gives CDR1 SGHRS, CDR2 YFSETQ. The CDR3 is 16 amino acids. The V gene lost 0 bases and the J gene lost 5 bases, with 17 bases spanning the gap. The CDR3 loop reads CASSLGALGIPETQYF. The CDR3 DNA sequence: TGCGCCAGCAGCTTGGGGGCCCTAGGAATCCCGGAGACCCAGTACTTC.

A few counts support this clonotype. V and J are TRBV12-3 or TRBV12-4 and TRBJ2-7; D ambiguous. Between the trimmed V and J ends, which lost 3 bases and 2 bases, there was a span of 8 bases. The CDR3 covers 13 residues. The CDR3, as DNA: TGTGCCAGCAGTTTTTTGCTGGCCTACGAGCAGTACTTC. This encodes CASSFLLAYEQYF.

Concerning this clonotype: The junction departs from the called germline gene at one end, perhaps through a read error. The CDR3 nucleotides read TGTGACAGCAGCACTGAGAGGTGGCAGAGTAACTATGGCTACACCTTC. Encoded protein: CDSSTERWQSNYGYTF. The chain carries TRBV7-2 and TRBJ1-2; D gene ambiguous. Per the germline V gene, CDR1 is SGHTA and CDR2 is FQGNSA. The CDR3 extends over 16 amino acids.

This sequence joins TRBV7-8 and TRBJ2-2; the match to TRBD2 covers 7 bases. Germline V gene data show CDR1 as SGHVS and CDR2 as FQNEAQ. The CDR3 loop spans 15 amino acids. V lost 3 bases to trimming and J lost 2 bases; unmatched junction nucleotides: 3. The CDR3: CASSFGLVNTGELFF. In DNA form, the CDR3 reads TGTGCCAGCAGCTTCGGACTAGTCAACACCGGGGAGCTGTTTTTT.

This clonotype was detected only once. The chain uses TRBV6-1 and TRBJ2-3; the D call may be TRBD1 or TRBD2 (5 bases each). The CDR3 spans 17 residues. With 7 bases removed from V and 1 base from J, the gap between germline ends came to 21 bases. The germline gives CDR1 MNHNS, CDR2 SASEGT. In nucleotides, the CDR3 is TGTGCCAGCACCTATAACCGGGACGGGGTAGGCACAGATACGCAGTATTTT. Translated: CASTYNRDGVGTDTQYF.

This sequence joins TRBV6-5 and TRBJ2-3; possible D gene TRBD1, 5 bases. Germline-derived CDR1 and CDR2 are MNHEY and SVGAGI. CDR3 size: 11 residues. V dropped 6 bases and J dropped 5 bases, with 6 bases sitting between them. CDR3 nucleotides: TGTGCCAGCAGGCAGGGAGATACGCAGTATTTT. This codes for CASRQGDTQYF.

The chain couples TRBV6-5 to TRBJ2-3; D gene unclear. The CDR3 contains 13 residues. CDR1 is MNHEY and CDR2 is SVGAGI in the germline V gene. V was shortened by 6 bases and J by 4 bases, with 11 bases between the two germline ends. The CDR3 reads CASSGVVADTQYF. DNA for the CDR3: TGTGCCAGCAGCGGAGTCGTGGCAGATACGCAGTATTTT.

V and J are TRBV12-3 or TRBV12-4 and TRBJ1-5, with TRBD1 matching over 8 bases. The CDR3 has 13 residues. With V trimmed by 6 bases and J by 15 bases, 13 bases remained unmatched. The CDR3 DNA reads TGTGCCAGCAGCCCTGGACAGGGATACATTGGGCATTTT. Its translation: CASSPGQGYIGHF.

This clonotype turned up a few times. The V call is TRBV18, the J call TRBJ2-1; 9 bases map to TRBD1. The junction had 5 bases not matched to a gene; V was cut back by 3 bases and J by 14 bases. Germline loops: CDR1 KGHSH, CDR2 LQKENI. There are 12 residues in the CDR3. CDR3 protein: CASSPMGQGKFF. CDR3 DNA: TGTGCCAGCTCACCTATGGGACAGGGAAAGTTCTTC.

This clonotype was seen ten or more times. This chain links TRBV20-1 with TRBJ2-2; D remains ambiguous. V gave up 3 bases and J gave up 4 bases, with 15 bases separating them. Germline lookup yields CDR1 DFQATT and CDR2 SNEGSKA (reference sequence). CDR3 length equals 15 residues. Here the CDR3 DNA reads TGCAGTGCTAGGGACCCTTTTCGGAGCACCGGGGAGCTGTTTTTT. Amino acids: CSARDPFRSTGELFF.

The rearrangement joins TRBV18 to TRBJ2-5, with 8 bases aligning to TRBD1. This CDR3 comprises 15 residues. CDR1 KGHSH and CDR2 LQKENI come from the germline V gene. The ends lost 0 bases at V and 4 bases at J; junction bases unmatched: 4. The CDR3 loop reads CASSPPSGGGETQYF. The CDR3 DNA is TGTGCCAGCTCACCACCCTCAGGGGGCGGAGAGACCCAGTACTTC.

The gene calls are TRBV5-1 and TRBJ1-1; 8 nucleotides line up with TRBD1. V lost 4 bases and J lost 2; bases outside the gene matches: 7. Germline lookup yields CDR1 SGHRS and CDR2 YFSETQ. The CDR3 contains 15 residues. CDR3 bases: TGCGCCAGCAGCCCCTTGGGACAGGTTAACACTGAAGCTTTCTTT. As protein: CASSPLGQVNTEAFF. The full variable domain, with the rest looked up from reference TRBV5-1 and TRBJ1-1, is KAGVTQTPRYLIKTRGQQVTLSCSPISGHRSVSWYQQTPGQGLQFLFEYFSETQRNKGNFPGRFSGRQFSNSRSEMNVSTLELGDSALYLCASSPLGQVNTEAFFGQGTRLTVV.

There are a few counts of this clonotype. The CDR3 protein is CASSLGSLTYNEQFF. In DNA form, the CDR3 reads TGTGCCAGCAGCTTAGGCTCCCTGACTTACAATGAGCAGTTCTTC. This chain joins TRBV7-2 and TRBJ2-1; D uncertain. The V gene's germline CDR1 is SGHTA and CDR2 FQGNSA. V was shortened by 1 base and J by 4 bases, with 11 bases between the two germline ends. The CDR3 covers 15 residues.

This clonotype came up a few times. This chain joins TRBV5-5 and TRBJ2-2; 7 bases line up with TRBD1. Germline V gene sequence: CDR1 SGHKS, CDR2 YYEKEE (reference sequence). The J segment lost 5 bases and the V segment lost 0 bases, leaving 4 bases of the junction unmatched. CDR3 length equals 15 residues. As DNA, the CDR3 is TGTGCCAGCAGCTTGGGACAGGGATGGACCGGGGAGCTGTTTTTT. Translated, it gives CASSLGQGWTGELFF.

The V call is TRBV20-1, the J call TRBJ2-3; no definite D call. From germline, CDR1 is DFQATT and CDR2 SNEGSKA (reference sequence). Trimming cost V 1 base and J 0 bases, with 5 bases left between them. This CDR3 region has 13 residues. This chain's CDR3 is CSARARSTDTQYF. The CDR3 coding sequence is TGCAGTGCTAGAGCTAGGAGCACAGATACGCAGTATTTT.

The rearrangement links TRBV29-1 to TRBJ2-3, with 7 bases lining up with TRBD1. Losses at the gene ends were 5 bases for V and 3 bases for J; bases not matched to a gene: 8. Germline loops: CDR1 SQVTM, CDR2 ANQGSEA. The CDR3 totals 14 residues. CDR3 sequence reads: CSVKSGTATDTQYF. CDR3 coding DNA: TGCAGCGTTAAATCCGGGACAGCTACAGATACGCAGTATTTT.

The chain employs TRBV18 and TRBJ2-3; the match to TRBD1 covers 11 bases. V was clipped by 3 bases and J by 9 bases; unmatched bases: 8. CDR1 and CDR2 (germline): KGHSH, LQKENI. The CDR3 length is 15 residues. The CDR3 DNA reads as TGTGCCAGCTCACCGGACAGGGGGCAGAAAGGGACGCAGTATTTT. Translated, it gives CASSPDRGQKGTQYF. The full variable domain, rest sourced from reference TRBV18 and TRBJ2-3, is NAGVMQNPRHLVRRRGQEARLRCSPMKGHSHVYWYRQLPEEGLKFMVYLQKENIIDESGMPKERFSAEFPKEGPSILRIQQVVRGDSAAYFCASSPDRGQKGTQYFGPGTRLTVL.

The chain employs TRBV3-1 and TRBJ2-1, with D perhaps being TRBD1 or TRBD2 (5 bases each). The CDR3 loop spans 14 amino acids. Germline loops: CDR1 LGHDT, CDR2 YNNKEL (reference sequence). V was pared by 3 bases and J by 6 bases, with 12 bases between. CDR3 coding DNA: TGTGCCAGCAGCCAGGTGGGGGTAGGCAATGAGCAGTTCTTC. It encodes CASSQVGVGNEQFF.

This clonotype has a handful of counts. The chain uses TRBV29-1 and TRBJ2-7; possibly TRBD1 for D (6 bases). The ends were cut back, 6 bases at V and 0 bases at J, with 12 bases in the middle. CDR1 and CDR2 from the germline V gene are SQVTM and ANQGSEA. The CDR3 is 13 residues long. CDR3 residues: CSVETGSSYEQYF. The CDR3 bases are TGCAGCGTAGAAACAGGGTCCTCCTACGAGCAGTACTTC.

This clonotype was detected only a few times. CDR3 DNA sequence: TGTGCCAGCAGCACCCGGACAGGGAATAACGAGCAGTACTTC. It translates to CASSTRTGNNEQYF. This chain uses TRBV7-2 with TRBJ2-7; 8 nucleotides align to TRBD1. Germline-derived CDR1 and CDR2 are SGHTA and FQGNSA. The J segment lost 5 bases and the V segment lost 5 bases, leaving 8 bases of the junction unmatched. This CDR3 is 14 amino acids long.